Listed below are T cell receptor beta chains from one sample, sequenced in a study of cytomegalovirus exposure and HLA in healthy donors. Sequencing was performed with immunoSEQ multiplex PCR; in TCRdb, only in-frame clones are kept and a portion is missing. Found here are approximately 120,000 clones, roughly 90% of them singletons; the top ten hold 2% to 2.5%. Sequenced: PBMCs. Source of these receptors: a woman younger than 35 in good health and CMV-seronegative. CDR3s include the opening cysteine and the closing phenylalanine or tryptophan. Fields, in order: J gene, V gene, clone size, D gene, CDR3 protein. D genes are given only for firm matches. Clone size appears in some rows only: once, few, many, or a class for an expanded clone.

j_gene: TRBJ1-5; v_gene: TRBV7-2; abundance: .; d_gene: TRBD1; CDR3aa: CASSSTQGAGQPQHF
j_gene: TRBJ1-4; v_gene: TRBV30; abundance: .; d_gene: TRBD1; CDR3aa: CAWSQGGAEKLFF
j_gene: TRBJ2-7; v_gene: TRBV18; abundance: .; d_gene: TRBD2; CDR3aa: CASSPSGGESYEQYF
j_gene: TRBJ2-3; v_gene: TRBV7-2; abundance: .; d_gene: TRBD1; CDR3aa: CASSLRQGVADTQYF
j_gene: TRBJ2-3; v_gene: TRBV7-7; abundance: .; d_gene: .; CDR3aa: CASSLGTTDTQYF
j_gene: TRBJ2-2; v_gene: TRBV27; abundance: .; d_gene: TRBD2; CDR3aa: CASTGDGGGGELFF
j_gene: TRBJ1-5; v_gene: TRBV13; abundance: .; d_gene: TRBD1; CDR3aa: CASSYGTGDQPQHF
j_gene: TRBJ1-6; v_gene: TRBV28; abundance: few; d_gene: .; CDR3aa: CASSLSDRLNSPLHF
j_gene: TRBJ1-1; v_gene: TRBV18; abundance: .; d_gene: .; CDR3aa: CASSREFSDPTEAFF
j_gene: TRBJ2-5; v_gene: TRBV15; abundance: .; d_gene: .; CDR3aa: CATNRDKEETQYF
j_gene: TRBJ2-5; v_gene: TRBV28; abundance: .; d_gene: TRBD1; CDR3aa: CASRGIGGYQETQYF
j_gene: TRBJ2-7; v_gene: TRBV28; abundance: .; d_gene: TRBD1; CDR3aa: CASIGGTGIHEQYF
j_gene: TRBJ2-7; v_gene: TRBV2; abundance: .; d_gene: TRBD1; CDR3aa: CASNGQERSYEQYF
j_gene: TRBJ2-7; v_gene: TRBV28; abundance: .; d_gene: .; CDR3aa: CASRGSLYEQYF
j_gene: TRBJ2-2; v_gene: TRBV28; abundance: .; d_gene: .; CDR3aa: CASSLGHRGNTGELFF
j_gene: TRBJ1-4; v_gene: TRBV6-5; abundance: .; d_gene: .; CDR3aa: CASNTGRGTNEKLFF
j_gene: TRBJ2-5; v_gene: TRBV28; abundance: .; d_gene: .; CDR3aa: CASSRGLPNNKYQETQYF
j_gene: TRBJ2-5; v_gene: TRBV2; abundance: .; d_gene: TRBD2; CDR3aa: CASSGPSGYQETQYF
j_gene: TRBJ1-2; v_gene: TRBV29-1; abundance: .; d_gene: TRBD1; CDR3aa: CSAPRGQNGYTF
j_gene: TRBJ2-3; v_gene: TRBV4-1; abundance: .; d_gene: TRBD2; CDR3aa: CASSQDYLAGGSFDTQYF
j_gene: TRBJ2-5; v_gene: TRBV2; abundance: .; d_gene: TRBD1; CDR3aa: CAGGTGIFQETQYF
j_gene: TRBJ2-1; v_gene: TRBV4-2; abundance: few; d_gene: TRBD2; CDR3aa: CASSQAGLAGANEQFF
j_gene: TRBJ2-3; v_gene: TRBV28; abundance: .; d_gene: .; CDR3aa: CASSPGALRASKFDTQYF
j_gene: TRBJ1-1; v_gene: TRBV7-8; abundance: .; d_gene: .; CDR3aa: CASSSDSRDTEAFF
j_gene: TRBJ2-5; v_gene: TRBV5-1; abundance: .; d_gene: .; CDR3aa: CASSLPQGLQETQYF
j_gene: TRBJ1-1; v_gene: TRBV7-7; abundance: .; d_gene: .; CDR3aa: CASSLRVDTEAFF
j_gene: TRBJ1-2; v_gene: TRBV15; abundance: .; d_gene: .; CDR3aa: CATSTTGRYGYTF
j_gene: TRBJ2-1; v_gene: TRBV7-2; abundance: .; d_gene: .; CDR3aa: CASSLLWGDEQFF
j_gene: TRBJ2-3; v_gene: TRBV7-3; abundance: once; d_gene: .; CDR3aa: CASSLNGLVTDTQYF
j_gene: TRBJ2-7; v_gene: TRBV19; abundance: .; d_gene: .; CDR3aa: CASSIRREGYEQYF
j_gene: TRBJ2-1; v_gene: TRBV29-1; abundance: .; d_gene: TRBD1; CDR3aa: CSVSGTGSNEQFF
j_gene: TRBJ1-2; v_gene: TRBV30; abundance: .; d_gene: .; CDR3aa: CAWSLGGRSFGYTF
j_gene: TRBJ2-5; v_gene: TRBV4-2; abundance: .; d_gene: TRBD2; CDR3aa: CASSRPGGGETQYF
j_gene: TRBJ2-1; v_gene: TRBV15; abundance: .; d_gene: TRBD2; CDR3aa: CATSREGLGTNNEQFF
j_gene: TRBJ1-1; v_gene: TRBV15; abundance: .; d_gene: .; CDR3aa: CATSRDQVGQGGAFF
j_gene: TRBJ2-3; v_gene: TRBV28; abundance: .; d_gene: .; CDR3aa: CASSPLPSADTQYF
j_gene: TRBJ2-7; v_gene: TRBV7-9; abundance: .; d_gene: .; CDR3aa: CASSPRTAFYEQYF
j_gene: TRBJ2-3; v_gene: TRBV30; abundance: .; d_gene: .; CDR3aa: CAWKDSPADTQYF
j_gene: TRBJ1-2; v_gene: TRBV29-1; abundance: .; d_gene: TRBD1; CDR3aa: CSVRTGYGYTF
j_gene: TRBJ2-2; v_gene: TRBV7-3; abundance: .; d_gene: TRBD1; CDR3aa: CASSLQGAGGELFF
j_gene: TRBJ2-7; v_gene: TRBV6-5; abundance: .; d_gene: .; CDR3aa: CASSYSSTRVPYEQYF
j_gene: TRBJ2-1; v_gene: TRBV5-1; abundance: .; d_gene: .; CDR3aa: CASSLGGVGSYNEQFF
j_gene: TRBJ2-7; v_gene: TRBV7-9; abundance: .; d_gene: .; CDR3aa: CASSPEDSTEQYF
j_gene: TRBJ2-7; v_gene: TRBV4-3; abundance: .; d_gene: TRBD1; CDR3aa: CASSQGDRVGNEQYF
j_gene: TRBJ1-1; v_gene: TRBV15; abundance: .; d_gene: .; CDR3aa: CATSRVPLQGVTEAFF
j_gene: TRBJ1-5; v_gene: TRBV25-1; abundance: .; d_gene: .; CDR3aa: CASSESGFSQPQHF
j_gene: TRBJ2-7; v_gene: TRBV19; abundance: .; d_gene: TRBD1; CDR3aa: CASSSTASGGTYEQYF
j_gene: TRBJ1-1; v_gene: TRBV29-1; abundance: .; d_gene: .; CDR3aa: CSVSRQGTEAFF
j_gene: TRBJ2-3; v_gene: TRBV2; abundance: once; d_gene: .; CDR3aa: CASSAIGGGHGDTQYF
j_gene: TRBJ2-7; v_gene: TRBV6-5; abundance: .; d_gene: .; CDR3aa: CASSDTYEQYF